One sample yielded the 27 T cell receptor beta chains listed below, sequenced in a study of blood T cell repertoires in COVID-19. The repertoire was sequenced with immunoSEQ multiplex PCR; TCRdb's copy has only in-frame clones and lacks some. The sample carries about 78,000 clones, about 92% recorded once. Input material: peripheral blood. The source of these receptors is a woman between 50 and 59 years old in a cohort sampled during active COVID-19.

The rearrangement joins TRBV7-8 to TRBJ2-2, with D perhaps matching TRBD2 (6 bases). The V gene lost 8 bases and the J gene lost 5 bases, with 12 bases spanning the gap. Germline CDR1 reads SGHVS; CDR2 reads FQNEAQ. This CDR3 comprises 13 residues. CDR3 loop: CASWGGATGELFF. In nucleotides, the CDR3 is TGTGCCAGCTGGGGCGGGGCTACCGGGGAGCTGTTTTTT. Full variable domain (rest looked up from reference TRBV7-8 and TRBJ2-2): GAGVSQSPRYKVAKRGQDVALRCDPISGHVSLFWYQQALGQGPEFLTYFQNEAQLDKSGLPSDRFFAERPEGSVSTLKIQRTQQEDSAVYLCASWGGATGELFFGEGSRLTVL.

The chain combines TRBV5-4 with TRBJ2-1, with 7 bases lining up with TRBD2. Losses at the gene ends were 7 bases for V and 8 bases for J; bases not matched to a gene: 15. The germline V gene has CDR1 SGHNT and CDR2 YYREEE (reference sequence). CDR3 length: 15 residues. The CDR3: CASFHQGGREDEQFF. DNA for the CDR3: TGTGCCAGCTTCCATCAGGGTGGGAGGGAGGATGAGCAGTTCTTC.

Regarding this clone: One end of the junction does not line up with germline, which may come from a read error. The chain is built from TRBV27 and TRBJ2-1, with 8 nucleotides matching TRBD2. Germline CDR1 is MNHEY and CDR2 is SMNVEV (reference sequence). This CDR3 has 16 amino acids. The chain's CDR3 is CASSLLAAGGTHEQFF. The CDR3 bases are TGTGCCAGTAGTTTACTAGCGGCCGGCGGCACCCATGAGCAGTTCTTC.

The chain couples TRBV4-2 to TRBJ2-3; 13 bases are shared with TRBD2. CDR1 and CDR2 (germline): LGHNA, YNFKEQ. The CDR3 totals 17 residues. With 2 bases clipped from V and 4 bases from J, the junction kept 6 bases outside the gene matches. The CDR3: CASSQTVTSGRADTQYF. DNA of the CDR3: TGTGCCAGCAGCCAAACGGTTACTAGCGGGAGGGCAGATACGCAGTATTTT.

V gene TRBV18 combines with J gene TRBJ2-6; the D gene is possibly TRBD1 (5 bases). The germline V gene encodes CDR1 KGHSH and CDR2 LQKENI. V lost 3 bases, J lost 2 bases, and 14 bases lay in between. This CDR3 region has 17 residues. In nucleotides, the CDR3 is TGTGCCAGCTCACCCCAGATGACAGCTCCTGGGGCCAACGTCCTGACTTTC. As protein: CASSPQMTAPGANVLTF.

CDR3 bases: TGTGCCATCAGTCCGGGACAGGGGTCCCATCAGCCCCAGCATTTT. It specifies CAISPGQGSHQPQHF. J is TRBJ1-5 and V is TRBV10-3; 10 nucleotides line up with TRBD1. The CDR3 is 15 amino acids. Unmatched junction bases numbered 6, after V lost 5 bases and J lost 5 bases. The V gene's germline CDR1 is ENHRY and CDR2 SYGVKD.

V usage is TRBV19 and J usage is TRBJ1-3; 9 bases are a match to TRBD1. CDR1 LNHDA and CDR2 SQIVND come from the germline V gene (reference sequence). The V segment lost 6 bases and the J segment 2 bases; nucleotides outside the gene matches: 8. The CDR3 has 16 amino acids. Here the CDR3 reads CASSPRDRAPGNTIYF. In DNA, the CDR3 is TGTGCCAGTAGCCCTCGGGACAGGGCACCTGGAAACACCATATATTTT.

The chain has TRBV19 and TRBJ2-5; 13 bases align to TRBD2. From germline, CDR1 is LNHDA and CDR2 SQIVND (reference sequence). The CDR3 extends over 15 amino acids. V was clipped by 1 base and J by 4 bases; unmatched bases: 0. CDR3 in amino acids: CASSIGLAGGETQYF. The CDR3 DNA reads as TGTGCCAGTAGTATAGGACTAGCGGGAGGAGAGACCCAGTACTTC.

V usage is TRBV2 and J usage is TRBJ2-1, with a tentative D call TRBD1 (6 bases). This CDR3 region has 16 residues. Trimming left V 4 bases short and J 0 bases short, with 13 bases between. Germline loops: CDR1 SNHLY, CDR2 FYNNEI. CDR3 protein: CASSVQGRSSYNEQFF. CDR3 DNA sequence: TGTGCCAGCAGTGTACAGGGCCGGAGCTCCTACAATGAGCAGTTCTTC. The complete variable domain, with remaining parts taken from reference TRBV2 and TRBJ2-1, reads EPEVTQTPSHQVTQMGQEVILRCVPISNHLYFYWYRQILGQKVEFLVSFYNNEISEKSEIFDDQFSVERPDGSNFTLKIRSTKLEDSAMYFCASSVQGRSSYNEQFFGPGTRLTVL.

The V call is TRBV7-3, the J call TRBJ2-3, with D hard to call. V was cut by 1 base and J by 4 bases, with 12 bases left in between. In germline, CDR1 is SGHTA, CDR2 FQGTGA. This CDR3 contains 15 residues. This chain's CDR3 is CASSLNPEAADTQYF. The CDR3 nucleotides are TGTGCCAGCAGCTTAAACCCAGAGGCCGCAGATACGCAGTATTTT.

CDR3 DNA sequence: TGTGCCAGCAGCTGGGCTAGCGGGTACAATGAGCAGTTCTTC. This translates into CASSWASGYNEQFF. The chain joins TRBV9 to TRBJ2-1, with 8 positions matching TRBD2. Trimming removed 4 bases from V and 4 bases from J; junction bases left unmatched: 4. CDR3 length: 14 residues. The germline V gene has CDR1 SGDLS and CDR2 YYNGEE.

The J gene is TRBJ2-1, the V gene TRBV2; D remains unclear. CDR3 length: 13 amino acids. V dropped 2 bases and J dropped 4 bases, with 6 bases sitting between them. The germline CDR1 and CDR2 sequences are SNHLY and FYNNEI. This CDR3 reads CASSERRYNEQFF. The DNA for the CDR3 is TGTGCCAGCAGTGAACGCAGATACAATGAGCAGTTCTTC.

This chain uses TRBV18 with TRBJ1-6; D gene unclear. CDR3 length: 14 residues. Germline V gives CDR1 KGHSH, CDR2 LQKENI. The germline V and J ends were trimmed by 1 base and 9 bases, with 10 bases remaining between them. Written as DNA, the CDR3 is TGTGCCAGCTCACCACGGGAGGGAGGTTCACCCCTCCACTTT. The encoded protein is CASSPREGGSPLHF.

V and J are TRBV6-5 and TRBJ1-5; maybe TRBD1 (5 bases). Trimming shortened V by 0 bases and J by 5 bases, and 11 bases separated the two germline ends. This CDR3 comprises 15 residues. Germline V gene lookup returns CDR1 MNHEY and CDR2 SVGAGI. CDR3 amino acids: CASSYSGGIDQPQHF. The DNA of the CDR3 is TGTGCCAGCAGTTACTCCGGGGGGATCGATCAGCCCCAGCATTTT.

The rearrangement uses TRBV28 and TRBJ2-7; tentative D call: TRBD2 (7 bases). V was shortened by 7 bases and J by 2 bases, with 18 bases between the two germline ends. CDR1 MDHEN and CDR2 SYDVKM come from the germline V gene. This CDR3 has 15 residues. The CDR3 nucleotides are TGTGCCAGCACCCAAGGGGGGGACCTAACCTACGAGCAGTACTTC. Translation gives CASTQGGDLTYEQYF.

The chain uses TRBV12-3 or TRBV12-4 and TRBJ1-5; D perhaps matches TRBD1 (6 bases). The CDR3 spans 12 residues. V was trimmed by 1 base and J by 11 bases, leaving 9 bases between them. CDR3 in DNA: TGTGCCAGCAGTTTAGGAGGGGGAGCCCAGCATTTT. This gives the protein CASSLGGGAQHF.

This chain connects TRBV19 to TRBJ2-7, with 8 bases fitting TRBD1. V lost 5 bases, J lost 3 bases, and 9 bases stayed unmatched. The CDR3 has 15 residues. CDR1 is LNHDA and CDR2 is SQIVND in the germline V gene (reference sequence). CDR3 bases: TGTGCCAGTAGTGCCCGGACGGGACAGGTCTACGAGCAGTACTTC. Protein product: CASSARTGQVYEQYF. The complete variable domain, with remaining parts taken from reference TRBV19 and TRBJ2-7, reads DGGITQSPKYLFRKEGQNVTLSCEQNLNHDAMYWYRQDPGQGLRLIYYSQIVNDFQKGDIAEGYSVSREKKESFPLTVTSAQKNPTAFYLCASSARTGQVYEQYFGPGTRLTVT.

This rearrangement joins TRBV2 to TRBJ1-5, with D perhaps matching TRBD1 (6 bases). Per the germline V gene, CDR1 is SNHLY and CDR2 is FYNNEI. The V gene lost 6 bases and the J gene lost 6 bases, with 12 bases spanning the gap. This CDR3 contains 13 residues. In DNA, the CDR3 is TGTGCCAGCAGGACACAGGGAGTTCAGCCCCAGCATTTT. The encoded protein is CASRTQGVQPQHF.

V gene TRBV30 combines with J gene TRBJ1-5, with 7 bases lining up with TRBD1. The junction had 8 bases not matched to a gene; V was cut back by 3 bases and J by 9 bases. The V gene's germline CDR1 is GTSNPN and CDR2 SVGIG (reference sequence). The CDR3 is 13 amino acids. The CDR3, as DNA: TGTGCCTGGAGCCGACAGGGTGTAGGGCCCCAGCATTTT. As protein: CAWSRQGVGPQHF.

The chain carries TRBV5-4 and TRBJ2-1; TRBD2 matches at 13 bases. Germline loops: CDR1 SGHNT, CDR2 YYREEE (reference sequence). V gave up 4 bases and J gave up 1 base; unmatched junction bases: 8. The CDR3 runs 18 residues. This CDR3 reads CASSPGLAGARSYNEQFF. The CDR3 DNA reads TGTGCCAGCAGCCCCGGACTAGCGGGAGCGAGGTCCTACAATGAGCAGTTCTTC. The entire variable domain, with the rest obtained from reference TRBV5-4 and TRBJ2-1, is as follows: ETGVTQSPTHLIKTRGQQVTLRCSSQSGHNTVSWYQQALGQGPQFIFQYYREEENGRGNFPPRFSGLQFPNYSSELNVNALELDDSALYLCASSPGLAGARSYNEQFFGPGTRLTVL.

V usage is TRBV9 and J usage is TRBJ2-2, with a weak D call TRBD2 (5 bases). The V end was cut by 3 bases, the J end by 4 bases, with 16 bases between. The CDR3 is 16 amino acids. Germline CDR1 is SGDLS and CDR2 is YYNGEE. This chain's CDR3 is CASSARPGEGTGELFF. CDR3 DNA sequence: TGTGCCAGCAGCGCAAGACCGGGCGAGGGCACCGGGGAGCTGTTTTTT.

This chain links TRBV28 with TRBJ1-4, with 7 bases aligning to TRBD1. The trim removed 8 bases at V and 8 bases at J, leaving 8 bases unmatched. The CDR3 length is 13 residues. Germline V CDR1 and CDR2: MDHEN, SYDVKM. The CDR3 DNA reads as TGTGCCAGCGCCACAGGGGTGGCGGAAAAACTGTTTTTT. Translating it yields CASATGVAEKLFF.

The CDR3 region has the DNA TGTGCCAGCAGCCCCCGGACTAGCGCTTACACCGGGGAGCTGTTTTTT. Translation: CASSPRTSAYTGELFF. The V gene is TRBV9, the J gene TRBJ2-2; TRBD2 agrees at 9 bases. The ends lost 4 bases at V and 3 bases at J; junction bases unmatched: 7. CDR3 size: 16 residues. CDR1 is SGDLS, CDR2 YYNGEE, per germline.

This clone was recorded once. V usage is TRBV18 and J usage is TRBJ2-6, with D possibly called TRBD1 or TRBD2 (7 bases each). Germline V gives CDR1 KGHSH, CDR2 LQKENI. The CDR3 runs to 15 residues. Trimming took off 6 bases at V and 2 bases at J, with 11 bases between the two ends. The CDR3 is CASSPGGAGANVLTF. The CDR3 coding sequence is TGTGCCAGCTCTCCAGGGGGGGCTGGGGCCAACGTCCTGACTTTC. The full variable domain, its missing parts supplied by reference TRBV18 and TRBJ2-6, is NAGVMQNPRHLVRRRGQEARLRCSPMKGHSHVYWYRQLPEEGLKFMVYLQKENIIDESGMPKERFSAEFPKEGPSILRIQQVVRGDSAAYFCASSPGGAGANVLTFGAGSRLTVL.

The rearrangement uses TRBV9 and TRBJ1-4, with D hard to call. CDR1 and CDR2 (germline): SGDLS, YYNGEE. The CDR3 length is 15 residues. V lost 4 bases and J lost 7, with 17 bases in between. The chain's CDR3 is CASSPWAWVSEKLFF. CDR3 DNA sequence: TGTGCCAGCAGCCCTTGGGCGTGGGTAAGTGAAAAACTGTTTTTT.

The chain's CDR3 is CASSSGLASSYEQYF. CDR3 nucleotide sequence: TGTGCCAGTAGTTCGGGACTAGCGTCGTCCTACGAGCAGTACTTC. The chain joins TRBV19 to TRBJ2-7, with 10 nucleotides matching TRBD2. The CDR3 is 15 amino acids. The germline CDR1 and CDR2 sequences are LNHDA and SQIVND (reference sequence). The junction had 5 bases not matched to a gene; V was cut back by 5 bases and J by 1 base.

The V call is TRBV6-6, the J call TRBJ2-2; 8 positions match TRBD2. The CDR3 is made up of 15 amino acids. With V trimmed by 7 bases and J by 0 bases, 4 bases remained unmatched. Germline CDR1 reads MNHNY; CDR2 reads SVGAGI (reference sequence). CDR3 loop: CASNAGGPNTGELFF. DNA of the CDR3: TGTGCCAGCAATGCGGGAGGCCCGAACACCGGGGAGCTGTTTTTT.